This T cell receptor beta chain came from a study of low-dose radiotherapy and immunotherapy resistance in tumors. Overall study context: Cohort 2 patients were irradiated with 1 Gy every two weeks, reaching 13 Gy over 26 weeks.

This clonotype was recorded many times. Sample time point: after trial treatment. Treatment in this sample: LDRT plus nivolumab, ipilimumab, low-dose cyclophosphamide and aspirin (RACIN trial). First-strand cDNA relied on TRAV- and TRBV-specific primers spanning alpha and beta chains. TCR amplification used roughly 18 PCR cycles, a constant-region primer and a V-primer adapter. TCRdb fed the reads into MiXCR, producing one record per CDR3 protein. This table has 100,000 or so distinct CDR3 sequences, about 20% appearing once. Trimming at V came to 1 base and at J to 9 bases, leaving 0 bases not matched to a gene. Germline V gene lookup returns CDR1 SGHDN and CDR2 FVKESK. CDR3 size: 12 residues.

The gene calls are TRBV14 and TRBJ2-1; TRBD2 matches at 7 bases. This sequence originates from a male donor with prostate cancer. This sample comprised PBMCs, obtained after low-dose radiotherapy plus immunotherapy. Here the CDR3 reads CASSQAGGEQFF. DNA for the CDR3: TGTGCCAGCAGCCAAGCGGGAGGTGAGCAGTTCTTC.